These 15 T cell receptor beta chains came from one sample sequenced in a study of cytomegalovirus exposure and HLA in healthy donors. The data were produced by immunoSEQ multiplex PCR, yet TCRdb's version contains in-frame clones alone and is incomplete. The sample contains fewer than 400,000 clones, roughly 90% of which appear only once. Sequenced material: PBMCs. All receptors derive from a man aged 25 to 40 in good health and CMV-seronegative.

The chain employs TRBV6-1 and TRBJ1-6; D is possibly TRBD1 (5 bases). This CDR3 has 14 amino acids. V was clipped by 4 bases and J by 5 bases, with 9 bases between them. The V gene's germline CDR1 is MNHNS and CDR2 SASEGT. CDR3 loop: CASSVGPDNSPLHF. As DNA, the CDR3 is TGTGCCAGCAGTGTGGGGCCAGATAATTCACCCCTCCACTTT.

This clone showed up just a few times. This chain connects TRBV7-2 to TRBJ2-7; 8 nucleotides line up with TRBD2. The germline gives CDR1 SGHTA, CDR2 FQGNSA. With 5 bases clipped from V and 2 bases from J, the junction kept 8 bases outside the gene matches. This CDR3 has 15 residues. This CDR3 reads CASSRWSGGTYEQYF. DNA for the CDR3: TGTGCCAGCAGCCGCTGGAGCGGGGGAACCTACGAGCAGTACTTC.

The rearrangement links TRBV7-9 to TRBJ1-2; 9 nucleotides match TRBD1. The ends lost 0 bases at V and 2 bases at J; junction bases unmatched: 1. CDR3 length: 15 residues. Germline CDR1 is SEHNR and CDR2 is FQNEAQ (reference sequence). The CDR3 DNA follows: TGTGCCAGCAGCTTAGCCGGGACAGGGAACTATGGCTACACCTTC. Translated, it gives CASSLAGTGNYGYTF.

CDR3 in amino acids: CAWSRDSKETQYF. In DNA, the CDR3 is TGTGCCTGGAGCCGGGACAGCAAAGAGACCCAGTACTTC. The genes are TRBV30 and TRBJ2-5; 7 bases line up with TRBD1. CDR1 and CDR2 (germline): GTSNPN, SVGIG (reference sequence). The CDR3 has 13 residues. Germline trimming cut 3 bases from V and 3 bases from J; bases unmatched to any gene: 4. Full variable domain (rest looked up from reference TRBV30 and TRBJ2-5): SQTIHQWPATLVQPVGSPLSLECTVEGTSNPNLYWYRQAAGRGLQLLFYSVGIGQISSEVPQNLSASRPQDRQFILSSKKLLLSDSGFYLCAWSRDSKETQYFGPGTRLLVL.

The chain joins TRBV18 to TRBJ2-3; the D gene is possibly TRBD1 (6 bases). From germline, CDR1 is KGHSH and CDR2 LQKENI. The CDR3 contains 17 residues. V was trimmed by 4 bases and J by 0 bases, leaving 17 bases between them. The CDR3 sequence is CASSRKKGTTSTDTQYF. The CDR3 coding sequence is TGTGCCAGCTCACGGAAAAAGGGGACAACTAGCACAGATACGCAGTATTTT.

The CDR3 here is CAWRGFGGVGGEQYF. Here the CDR3 DNA reads TGTGCCTGGAGGGGATTTGGGGGGGTCGGAGGCGAGCAGTACTTC. The chain carries TRBV30 and TRBJ2-7, with 7 bases identical to TRBD2. V lost 3 bases, J lost 6 bases, and 14 bases stayed unmatched. Germline V gives CDR1 GTSNPN, CDR2 SVGIG (reference sequence). CDR3 length: 15 residues.

The J gene is TRBJ2-1, the V gene TRBV11-3; TRBD1 aligns across 9 bases. The CDR3 contains 13 residues. J gave up 10 bases and V 5 bases, and 6 bases lay outside the gene matches. CDR1 is SGHNT and CDR2 is YENEEA in the germline V gene. The CDR3 loop is CASSPKTGGEQFF. CDR3 in DNA: TGTGCCAGCAGCCCGAAGACAGGGGGAGAGCAGTTCTTC.

The chain is built from TRBV5-4 and TRBJ2-1; D uncertain. CDR3 length: 13 amino acids. Germline CDR1 SGHNT, CDR2 YYREEE (reference sequence). Trimming took off 1 base at V and 9 bases at J, with 11 bases between the two ends. The CDR3, as DNA: TGTGCCAGCAGCTTGAGAGAAGAGGTTGAGCAGTTCTTC. This gives the protein CASSLREEVEQFF.

V usage is TRBV19 and J usage is TRBJ1-2; TRBD1 is a possible D gene (5 bases). Germline CDR1 and CDR2: LNHDA and SQIVND (reference sequence). This CDR3 region has 12 residues. Trimming took 8 bases from V and 5 from J, leaving 12 bases between them. Written as DNA, the CDR3 is TGTGCCAGTCGGGGGAAAGTGTATGGCTACACCTTC. Its translation is CASRGKVYGYTF.

The J gene is TRBJ2-3, the V gene TRBV25-1; D is ambiguous. CDR1 is MGHDK, CDR2 SYGVNS, per germline. The CDR3 sequence is 14 residues long. V lost 1 base to trimming and J lost 1 base, with 6 bases between them. The DNA for the CDR3 is TGTGCCAGCAGTGAATTGGCCCGCACAGATACGCAGTATTTT. Its translation is CASSELARTDTQYF.

This rearrangement joins TRBV10-2 to TRBJ1-2, with 10 positions matching TRBD1. CDR3 size: 13 residues. J gave up 4 bases and V 8 bases, and 4 bases lay outside the gene matches. Germline CDR1 WSHSY, CDR2 SAAADI. The CDR3 here is CASGDRGIYGYTF. CDR3 nucleotide sequence: TGCGCCAGCGGGGACAGGGGAATCTATGGCTACACCTTC.

The gene calls are TRBV30 and TRBJ1-6, with 10 bases matching TRBD1. Germline V gives CDR1 GTSNPN, CDR2 SVGIG (reference sequence). The trim removed 2 bases at V and 7 bases at J, leaving 5 bases unmatched. The CDR3 has 15 residues. The CDR3 nucleotides read TGTGCCTGGAGTCAACCGGGACAGGGGAATTCACCCCTCCACTTT. This translates into CAWSQPGQGNSPLHF. The full variable domain, rest sourced from reference TRBV30 and TRBJ1-6, is SQTIHQWPATLVQPVGSPLSLECTVEGTSNPNLYWYRQAAGRGLQLLFYSVGIGQISSEVPQNLSASRPQDRQFILSSKKLLLSDSGFYLCAWSQPGQGNSPLHFGNGTRLTVT.

V gene TRBV6-6 combines with J gene TRBJ1-1; 7 nucleotides line up with TRBD1. CDR1 is MNHNY and CDR2 is SVGAGI in the germline V gene (reference sequence). The CDR3 extends over 16 amino acids. J lost 4 bases, V lost 5 bases, and 13 bases had no gene match. The CDR3 DNA is TGTGCCAGCAGTCCCGACCACAGGGGAAGGGGCACTGAAGCTTTCTTT. Translation gives CASSPDHRGRGTEAFF.

The V gene is TRBV4-3, the J gene TRBJ2-7; 9 bases are a match to TRBD1. Germline V gene sequence: CDR1 LGHNA, CDR2 YSLEER. This CDR3 has 14 residues. V dropped 4 bases and J dropped 4; count of bases not matched to a gene: 5. For the CDR3, the DNA is TGCGCCAGCAGCCTCGACAGGGGGAGATACGAGCAGTACTTC. Its protein product is CASSLDRGRYEQYF.

The rearrangement uses TRBV7-2 and TRBJ1-1; 7 nucleotides line up with TRBD1. The V gene end was trimmed by 3 bases and the J gene end by 0 bases; junction bases not matched to a gene: 10. Germline V gene sequence: CDR1 SGHTA, CDR2 FQGNSA. The CDR3 is made up of 17 amino acids. The CDR3 spells CASSFRGRGRVNTEAFF. DNA for the CDR3: TGTGCCAGCAGCTTTAGGGGGCGTGGGCGGGTGAACACTGAAGCTTTCTTT.